The clone carrying this T cell receptor beta chain was observed many times. Indicated time point: persistent/refractory GD, antithyroid drugs over 5 years with positive TRAb. Preparation of the TCR library used RNA extracted from PBMCs. The germline V gene has CDR1 SGHAT and CDR2 FQNNGV. This CDR3 has 17 residues. J was trimmed by 3 bases and V by 6 bases; bases with no gene match: 16. Assembly of TCR beta libraries relied on iRepertoire HTBI primers together with Arm-PCR of CDR3 regions. TCRdb reprocessed the multiplex PCR reads with MiXCR, giving one entry per CDR3 protein. The sample lists more than 350,000 distinct CDR3 sequences, around 20% occurring once. This entry is derived from a study of regulatory T cells in long-lasting Graves disease.

The starting material was peripheral blood mononuclear cells (PBMCs), obtained when the disease was refractory, from a patient treated with antithyroid drugs. The rearrangement joins TRBV11-2 to TRBJ2-5; 7 bases map to TRBD2. The receptor's source is a female donor with Graves disease. The CDR3 loop reads CASRSGGGNQMEETQYF. In DNA form, the CDR3 reads TGTGCCAGCAGGTCTGGCGGGGGAAACCAAATGGAAGAGACCCAGTACTTC. Using reference TRBV11-2 and TRBJ2-5 for the parts outside the CDR3, the full variable domain is EAGVAQSPRYKIIEKRQSVAFWCNPISGHATLYWYQQILGQGPKLLIQFQNNGVVDDSQLPKDRFSAERLKGVDSTLKIQPAKLEDSAVYLCASRSGGGNQMEETQYFGPGTRLLVL.